The clone carrying this T cell receptor (beta chain) showed up many times. What it binds is unknown. The data are from a study of molecular identifiers for immune sequencing clone quantification. Germline V gene lookup returns CDR1 MNHNS and CDR2 SASEGT. With 7 bases removed from V and 8 bases from J, the gap between germline ends came to 15 bases. CDR3 size: 14 residues. Each CDR3 protein gets one entry after TCRdb re-called the PCR reads with MiXCR. The table records some 41,000 distinct CDR3 sequences, around 18% of them present only once. Study-wide results and caveats: Detection of one spiked Jurkat cell's TCR RNA reportedly worked in 900,000 to 1,000,000 naive cells. The share of molecules held by clones above 20 RNA copies was over 98% in effector cells and under 1% in naive cells.

The sequence was obtained from a human donor in good health. Some libraries in this study had Jurkat cell RNA spiked in. This chain uses TRBV6-1 with TRBJ1-6; possible D gene TRBD1, 5 bases. The sequenced material came from naive CD8+ T cells from blood, with Jurkat cell RNA spiked in. Subset denoted: FACS-sorted CD8+CD4-CCR7+CD45RA+ naive T cells. The CDR3: CASIFRDRYSPLHF. CDR3 DNA: TGTGCCAGCATCTTCCGGGACCGTTATTCACCCCTCCACTTT.